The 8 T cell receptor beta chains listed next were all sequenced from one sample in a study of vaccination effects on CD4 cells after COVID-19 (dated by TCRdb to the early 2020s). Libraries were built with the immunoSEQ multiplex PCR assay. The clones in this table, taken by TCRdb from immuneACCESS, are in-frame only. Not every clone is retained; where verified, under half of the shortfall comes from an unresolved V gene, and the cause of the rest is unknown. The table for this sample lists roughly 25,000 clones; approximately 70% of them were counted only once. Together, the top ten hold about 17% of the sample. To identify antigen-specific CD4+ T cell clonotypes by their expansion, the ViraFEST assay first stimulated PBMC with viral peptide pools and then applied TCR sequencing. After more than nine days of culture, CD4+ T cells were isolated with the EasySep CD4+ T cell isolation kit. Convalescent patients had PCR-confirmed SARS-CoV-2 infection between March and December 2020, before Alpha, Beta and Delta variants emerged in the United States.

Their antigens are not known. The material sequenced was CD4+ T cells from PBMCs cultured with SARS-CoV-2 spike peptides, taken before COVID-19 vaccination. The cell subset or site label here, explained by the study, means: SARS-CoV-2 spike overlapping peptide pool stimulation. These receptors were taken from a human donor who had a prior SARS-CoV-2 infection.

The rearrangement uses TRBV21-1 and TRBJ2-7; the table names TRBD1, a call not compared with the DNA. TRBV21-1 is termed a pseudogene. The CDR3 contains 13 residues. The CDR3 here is CASSTYRYHEQYF. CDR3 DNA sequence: TGTGCCAGCAGCACCTACAGGTACCACGAGCAGTACTTC.

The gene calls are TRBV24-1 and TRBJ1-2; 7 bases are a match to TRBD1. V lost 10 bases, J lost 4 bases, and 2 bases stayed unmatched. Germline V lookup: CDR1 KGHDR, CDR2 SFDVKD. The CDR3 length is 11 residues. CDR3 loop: CATNRGYGYTF. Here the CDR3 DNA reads TGTGCCACAAACAGGGGCTATGGCTACACCTTC.

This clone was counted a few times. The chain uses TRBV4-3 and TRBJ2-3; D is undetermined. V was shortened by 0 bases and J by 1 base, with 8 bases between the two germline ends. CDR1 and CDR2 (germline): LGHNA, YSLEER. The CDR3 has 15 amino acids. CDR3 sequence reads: CASSQDPRGTDTQYF. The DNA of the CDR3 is TGCGCCAGCAGCCAAGATCCTAGAGGCACAGATACGCAGTATTTT.

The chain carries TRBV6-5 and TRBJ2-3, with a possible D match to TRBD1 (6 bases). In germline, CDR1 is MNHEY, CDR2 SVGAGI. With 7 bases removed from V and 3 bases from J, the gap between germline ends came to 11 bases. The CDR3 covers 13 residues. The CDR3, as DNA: TGTGCCAGCATTCACAGGGAGACAGATACGCAGTATTTT. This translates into CASIHRETDTQYF.

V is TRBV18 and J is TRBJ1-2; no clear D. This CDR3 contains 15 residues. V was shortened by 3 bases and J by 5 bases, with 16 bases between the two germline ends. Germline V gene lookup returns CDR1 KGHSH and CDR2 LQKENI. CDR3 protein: CASSPRSAATYGYTF. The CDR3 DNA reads TGTGCCAGCTCACCTAGGTCAGCGGCAACTTATGGCTACACCTTC. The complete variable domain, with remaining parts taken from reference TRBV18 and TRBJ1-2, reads NAGVMQNPRHLVRRRGQEARLRCSPMKGHSHVYWYRQLPEEGLKFMVYLQKENIIDESGMPKERFSAEFPKEGPSILRIQQVVRGDSAAYFCASSPRSAATYGYTFGSGTRLTVV.

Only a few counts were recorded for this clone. The CDR3 DNA reads as TGCGCCAGCAGCGACCCGGGCCGCCCGGGGGGCTACACCTTC. This translates into CASSDPGRPGGYTF. This chain joins TRBV5-1 and TRBJ1-2; no reliable D call. Germline V gene data show CDR1 as SGHRS and CDR2 as YFSETQ. CDR3 length: 14 residues. V was trimmed by 4 bases and J by 8 bases, leaving 18 bases between them.

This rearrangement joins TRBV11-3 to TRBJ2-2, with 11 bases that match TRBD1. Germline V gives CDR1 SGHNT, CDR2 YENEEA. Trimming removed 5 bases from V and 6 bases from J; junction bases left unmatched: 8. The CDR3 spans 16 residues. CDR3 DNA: TGTGCCAGCAGCCCCGGACAGGGGGCTCTCCCCGGGGAGCTGTTTTTT. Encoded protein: CASSPGQGALPGELFF.

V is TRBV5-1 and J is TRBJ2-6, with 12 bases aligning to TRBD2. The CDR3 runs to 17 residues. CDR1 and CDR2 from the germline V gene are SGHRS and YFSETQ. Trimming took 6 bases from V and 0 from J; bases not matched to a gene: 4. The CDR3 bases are TGCGCCAGCACCGCACTAGCGGGGGGCTCTGGGGCCAACGTCCTGACTTTC. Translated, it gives CASTALAGGSGANVLTF.